These 9 T cell receptor beta chains were sequenced from one sample in a study of blood T cell repertoires in COVID-19 (dated by TCRdb to 2019 to 2021). Libraries were constructed by the immunoSEQ multiplex PCR assay. Not all clones reach the TCRdb copy of this immuneACCESS table, which keeps in-frame sequences only. Checked studies attribute under half of the gap to unresolved V genes and leave the rest unexplained. Counted in this sample were 25,000 to 30,000 clones; 72% of them appeared once. The ten biggest clones cover around a fifth of the sample. Sequencing input: peripheral blood. The receptors were sampled from a boy aged 2 to 10 with active or convalescent COVID-19.

The rearrangement joins TRBV9 to TRBJ2-7; tentative D call: TRBD2 (6 bases). The CDR3 loop spans 13 amino acids. V was trimmed by 3 bases and J by 1 base, leaving 8 bases between them. Germline CDR1 reads SGDLS; CDR2 reads YYNGEE. The CDR3 reads CASSGGTSYEQYF. Here the CDR3 DNA reads TGTGCCAGCAGCGGAGGGACTTCCTACGAGCAGTACTTC. The full variable domain, rest sourced from reference TRBV9 and TRBJ2-7, is DSGVTQTPKHLITATGQRVTLRCSPRSGDLSVYWYQQSLDQGLQFLIQYYNGEERAKGNILERFSAQQFPDLHSELNLSSLELGDSALYFCASSGGTSYEQYFGPGTRLTVT.

The chain recombines TRBV6-5 with TRBJ2-3; D perhaps matches TRBD2 (5 bases). The ends were cut back, 6 bases at V and 0 bases at J, with 13 bases in the middle. Germline lookup yields CDR1 MNHEY and CDR2 SVGAGI. CDR3 length: 15 residues. The CDR3 region has the DNA TGTGCCAGCAGGCGATTAGCGAGTAGCACAGATACGCAGTATTTT. Translated: CASRRLASSTDTQYF.

The chain is built from TRBV7-6 and TRBJ1-2; D not resolved. V lost 5 bases, J lost 5 bases, and 18 bases lay in between. The CDR3 is 15 residues long. CDR1 is SGHVS, CDR2 FNYEAQ, per germline. This CDR3 reads CASSGESGPRYGYTF. CDR3 DNA sequence: TGTGCCAGCAGCGGGGAGTCCGGACCCCGGTATGGCTACACCTTC.

The rearrangement uses TRBV5-1 and TRBJ1-1, with D uncertain. The CDR3 sequence is 16 residues long. The V and J ends lost 1 base and 1 base respectively, with 14 bases between them. Germline CDR1 reads SGHRS; CDR2 reads YFSETQ. The DNA for the CDR3 is TGCGCCAGCAGCTTGACTCCCACGGGTTCGAACACTGAAGCTTTCTTT. This encodes CASSLTPTGSNTEAFF.

This clone turned up a few times. This chain links TRBV14 with TRBJ1-2, with 9 positions matching TRBD1. Germline lookup yields CDR1 SGHDN and CDR2 FVKESK. This CDR3 contains 15 residues. The V segment lost 0 bases and the J segment 6 bases; nucleotides outside the gene matches: 5. The CDR3 sequence is CASSQDQRTGDGYTF. As DNA, the CDR3 is TGTGCCAGCAGCCAAGATCAAAGGACAGGGGATGGCTACACCTTC.

The chain has TRBV7-2 and TRBJ2-2, with D maybe TRBD2 (5 bases). The CDR3 is made up of 14 amino acids. Germline V gene sequence: CDR1 SGHTA, CDR2 FQGNSA. V was shortened by 2 bases and J by 7 bases, with 11 bases between the two germline ends. DNA of the CDR3: TGTGCCAGCAGCTTAACGGCCACTAGCGGGGAGCTGTTTTTT. This encodes CASSLTATSGELFF. Combining the CDR3 with reference TRBV7-2 and TRBJ2-2 gives the whole variable domain GAGVSQSPSNKVTEKGKDVELRCDPISGHTALYWYRQSLGQGLEFLIYFQGNSAPDKSGLPSDRFSAERTGGSVSTLTIQRTQQEDSAVYLCASSLTATSGELFFGEGSRLTVL.

CDR3 in DNA: TGTGCCAGCAGCGTAGTCCAGGGTCACGGGGAGCTGTTTTTT. Its protein is CASSVVQGHGELFF. The rearrangement links TRBV9 to TRBJ2-2, with a possible D match to TRBD1 (5 bases). This CDR3 region has 14 residues. CDR1 is SGDLS, CDR2 YYNGEE, per germline. Trimming pared 0 bases from V and 7 bases from J, leaving 10 bases between.

This clone was seen only once. The gene calls are TRBV7-2 and TRBJ2-3, with 11 bases that match TRBD2. Germline CDR1 reads SGHTA; CDR2 reads FQGNSA. The CDR3 spans 18 residues. J gave up 3 bases and V 1 base, and 9 bases lay outside the gene matches. The CDR3 nucleotides read TGTGCCAGCAGCTTAGAATTTAGCGGGAGGGCCGGGACAGATACGCAGTATTTT. This codes for CASSLEFSGRAGTDTQYF.

The chain's CDR3 is CASTPSVNQPQHF. CDR3 coding DNA: TGTGCCAGTACCCCCTCCGTCAATCAGCCCCAGCATTTT. The rearrangement links TRBV19 to TRBJ1-5; D gene unclear. Germline V gene data show CDR1 as LNHDA and CDR2 as SQIVND (reference sequence). CDR3 length: 13 amino acids. V was shortened by 7 bases and J by 3 bases, with 10 bases between the two germline ends.